This T cell receptor beta chain was sequenced in a study of patients and donors after allogeneic stem cell transplantation. The germline V gene has CDR1 SGHNT and CDR2 YENEEA. This CDR3 is 16 amino acids long. The V and J ends lost 6 bases and 5 bases, in that order; junction bases with no gene match: 7. MiXCR was run by TCRdb on the RT-PCR reads, yielding one entry per CDR3 protein. The table lists approximately 210,000 distinct CDR3 sequences, around two fifths of them singletons, with 30% to 35% in the top ten. The source of this sequence is a human donor who was either an allogeneic HSCT recipient or a stem cell or donor lymphocyte infusion donor (not recorded which). It is not recorded whose cells these are; they may come from a transplant donor. Sequenced material: blood, either unsorted or a sorted T cell fraction (not recorded which). This chain links TRBV11-3 with TRBJ2-2; 12 nucleotides align to TRBD2. The CDR3: CASSYGLAGRTGELFF. The CDR3 nucleotides read TGTGCCAGCAGTTACGGACTAGCGGGACGAACCGGGGAGCTGTTTTTT.